Sequencing of this TCR beta chain was carried out in a study of control samples from healthy donors and cancer patients. Germline CDR1 reads MDHEN; CDR2 reads SYDVKM. The length of the CDR3 is 16 residues. V was shortened by 2 bases and J by 0 bases, with 10 bases between the two germline ends. Using immunoSEQ multiplex PCR, the repertoire was profiled, and TCRdb retains in-frame clones only, with some absent. This sample yields about 180,000 clones, of which roughly nine tenths are seen a single time; roughly 1.5% belongs to the top ten. The specimen was blood. This sequence joins TRBV28 and TRBJ1-4; unclear D gene. The TCR sequence derives from a man aged 30-40 years in good health. The CDR3 DNA is TGTGCCAGCAGTTTAAGAGCGATCGCAACTAATGAAAAACTGTTTTTT. Encoded protein: CASSLRAIATNEKLFF.